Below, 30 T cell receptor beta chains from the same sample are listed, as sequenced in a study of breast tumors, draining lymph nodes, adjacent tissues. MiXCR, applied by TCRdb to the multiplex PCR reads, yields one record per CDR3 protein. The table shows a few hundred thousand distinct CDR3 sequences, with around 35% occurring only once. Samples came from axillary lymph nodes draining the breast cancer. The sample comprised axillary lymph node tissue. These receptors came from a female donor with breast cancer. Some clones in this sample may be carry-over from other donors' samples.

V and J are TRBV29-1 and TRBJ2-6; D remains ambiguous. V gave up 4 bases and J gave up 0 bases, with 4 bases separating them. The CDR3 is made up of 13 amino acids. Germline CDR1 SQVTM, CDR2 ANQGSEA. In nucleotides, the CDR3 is TGCAGCGTTGGTAACTCTGGGGCCAACGTCCTGACTTTC. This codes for CSVGNSGANVLTF.

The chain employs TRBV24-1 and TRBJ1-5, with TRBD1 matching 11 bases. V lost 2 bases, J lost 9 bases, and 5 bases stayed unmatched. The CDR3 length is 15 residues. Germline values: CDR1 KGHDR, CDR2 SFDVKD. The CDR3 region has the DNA TGTGCCACCAGTGATTGGACAGGGGGCTCTCGGCCCCAGCATTTT. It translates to CATSDWTGGSRPQHF.

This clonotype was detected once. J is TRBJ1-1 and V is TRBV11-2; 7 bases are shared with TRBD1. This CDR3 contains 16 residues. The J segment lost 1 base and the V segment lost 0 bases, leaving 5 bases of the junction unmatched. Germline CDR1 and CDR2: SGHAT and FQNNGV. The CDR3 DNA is TGTGCCAGCAGCTTAGATCTGGCAGGGGGGAACACTGAAGCTTTCTTT. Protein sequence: CASSLDLAGGNTEAFF.

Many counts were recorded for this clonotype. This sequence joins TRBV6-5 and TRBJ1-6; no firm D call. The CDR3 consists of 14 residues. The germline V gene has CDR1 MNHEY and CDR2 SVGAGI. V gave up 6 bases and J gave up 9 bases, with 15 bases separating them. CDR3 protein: CASSDSRRASPLHF. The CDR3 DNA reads TGTGCCAGCAGCGATTCGCGGAGGGCTTCACCCCTCCACTTT.

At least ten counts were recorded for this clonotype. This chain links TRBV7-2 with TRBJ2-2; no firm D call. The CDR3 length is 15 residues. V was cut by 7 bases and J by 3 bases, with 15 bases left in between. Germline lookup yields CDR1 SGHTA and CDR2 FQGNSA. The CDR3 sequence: CASTLPTIHTGELFF. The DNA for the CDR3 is TGTGCCAGCACTCTTCCCACAATACACACCGGGGAGCTGTTTTTT.

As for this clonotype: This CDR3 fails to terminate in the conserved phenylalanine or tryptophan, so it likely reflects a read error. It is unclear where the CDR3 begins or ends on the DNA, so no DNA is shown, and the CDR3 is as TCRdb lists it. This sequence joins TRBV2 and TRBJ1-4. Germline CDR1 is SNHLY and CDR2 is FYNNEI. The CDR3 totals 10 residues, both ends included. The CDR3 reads CASRWTSGDV.

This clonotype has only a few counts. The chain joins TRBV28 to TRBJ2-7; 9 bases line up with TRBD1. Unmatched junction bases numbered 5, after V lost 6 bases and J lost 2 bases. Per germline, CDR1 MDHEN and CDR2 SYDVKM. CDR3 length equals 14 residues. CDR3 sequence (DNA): TGTGCCAGCAGGTATACAGGGGGCGCCTACGAGCAGTACTTC. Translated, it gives CASRYTGGAYEQYF.

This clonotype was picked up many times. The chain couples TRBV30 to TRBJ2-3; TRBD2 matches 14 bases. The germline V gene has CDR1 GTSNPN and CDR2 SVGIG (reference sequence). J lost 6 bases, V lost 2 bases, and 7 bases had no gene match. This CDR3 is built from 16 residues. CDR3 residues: CAWSPGLAGGGDTQYF. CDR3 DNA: TGTGCCTGGAGTCCTGGACTAGCGGGAGGAGGGGATACGCAGTATTTT. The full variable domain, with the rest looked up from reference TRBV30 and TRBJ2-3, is SQTIHQWPATLVQPVGSPLSLECTVEGTSNPNLYWYRQAAGRGLQLLFYSVGIGQISSEVPQNLSASRPQDRQFILSSKKLLLSDSGFYLCAWSPGLAGGGDTQYFGPGTRLTVL.

The CDR3 DNA reads TGCAGTGCTCCCCCTCCCGGGCGGGGGGTTGAGACCCAGCATTTT. Protein: CSAPPPGRGVETQHF. The chain carries TRBV20-1 and TRBJ1-5; TRBD1 is a possible D gene (5 bases). Germline assignment: CDR1 DFQATT and CDR2 SNEGSKA (reference sequence). V was pared by 5 bases and J by 11 bases, with 25 bases between. The CDR3 has 15 amino acids.

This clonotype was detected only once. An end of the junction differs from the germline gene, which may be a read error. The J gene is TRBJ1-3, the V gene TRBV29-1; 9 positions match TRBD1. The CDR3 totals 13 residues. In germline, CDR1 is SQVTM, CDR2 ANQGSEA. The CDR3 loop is CSVMGQGVNTKIF. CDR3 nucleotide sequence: TGCAGCGTGATGGGACAGGGTGTAAACACCAAAATATTT.

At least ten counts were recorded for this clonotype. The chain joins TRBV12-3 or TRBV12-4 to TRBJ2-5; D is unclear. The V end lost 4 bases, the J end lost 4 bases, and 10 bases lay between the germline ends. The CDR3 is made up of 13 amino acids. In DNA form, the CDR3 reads TGTGCCAGCAGTTCAGACGGAAGAGAGACCCAGTACTTC. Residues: CASSSDGRETQYF.

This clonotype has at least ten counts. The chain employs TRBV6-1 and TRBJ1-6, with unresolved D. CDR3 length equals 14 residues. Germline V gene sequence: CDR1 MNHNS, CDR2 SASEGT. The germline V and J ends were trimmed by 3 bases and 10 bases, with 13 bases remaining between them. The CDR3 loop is CASSEEDTSSPLHF. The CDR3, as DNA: TGTGCCAGCAGTGAGGAGGATACATCGTCACCCCTCCACTTT.

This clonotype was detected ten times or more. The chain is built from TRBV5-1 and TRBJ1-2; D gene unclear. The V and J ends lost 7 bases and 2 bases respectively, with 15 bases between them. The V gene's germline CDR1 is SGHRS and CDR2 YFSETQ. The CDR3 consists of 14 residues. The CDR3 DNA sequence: TGCGCCAGCGCCCCAGAAACCGCCAACTATGGCTACACCTTC. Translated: CASAPETANYGYTF.

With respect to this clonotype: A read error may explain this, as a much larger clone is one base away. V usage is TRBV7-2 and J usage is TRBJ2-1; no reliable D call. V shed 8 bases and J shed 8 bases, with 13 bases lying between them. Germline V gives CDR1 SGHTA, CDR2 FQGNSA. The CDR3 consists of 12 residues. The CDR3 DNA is TGTGCCAGCGGCCGAAATCGTGATGAGCAGTTCTTC. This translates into CASGRNRDEQFF.

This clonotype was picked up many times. CDR3 sequence (DNA): TGTGCCAGCACCCCGGGTCTTTCGCAGTCCTCCTACGAGCAGTACTTC. Protein product: CASTPGLSQSSYEQYF. The chain joins TRBV2 to TRBJ2-7; no firm D call. The CDR3 runs to 16 residues. Per the germline V gene, CDR1 is SNHLY and CDR2 is FYNNEI. Trimming took off 7 bases at V and 0 bases at J, with 19 bases between the two ends.

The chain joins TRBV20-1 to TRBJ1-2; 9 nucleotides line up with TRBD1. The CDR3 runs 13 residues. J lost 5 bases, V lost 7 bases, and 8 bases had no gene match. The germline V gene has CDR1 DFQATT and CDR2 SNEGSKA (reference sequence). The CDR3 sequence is CSVSQGATYGYTF. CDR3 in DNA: TGCAGTGTATCACAGGGGGCTACTTATGGCTACACCTTC.

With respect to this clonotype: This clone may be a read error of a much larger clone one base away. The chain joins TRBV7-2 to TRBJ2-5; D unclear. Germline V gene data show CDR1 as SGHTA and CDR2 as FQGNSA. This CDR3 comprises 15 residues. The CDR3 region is CASSRAWGSQETQHF. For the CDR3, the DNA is TGTGCCAGCAGCCGTGCTTGGGGTAGTCAAGAGACCCAGCACTTC.

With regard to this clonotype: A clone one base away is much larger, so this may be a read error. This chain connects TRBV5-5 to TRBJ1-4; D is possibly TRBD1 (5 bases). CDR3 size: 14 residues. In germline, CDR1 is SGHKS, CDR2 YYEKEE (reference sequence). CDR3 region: CGSSLAAGWGKLFF. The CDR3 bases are TGTGGCAGCAGCTTGGCGGCAGGGTGGGGAAAACTGTTTTTT.

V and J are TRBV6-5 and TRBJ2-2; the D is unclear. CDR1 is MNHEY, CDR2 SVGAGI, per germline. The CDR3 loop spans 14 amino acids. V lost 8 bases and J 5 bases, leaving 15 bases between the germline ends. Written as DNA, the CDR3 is TGTGCCAGCGGACGGATGTCTGTGACCGGGGAGCTGTTTTTT. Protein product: CASGRMSVTGELFF.

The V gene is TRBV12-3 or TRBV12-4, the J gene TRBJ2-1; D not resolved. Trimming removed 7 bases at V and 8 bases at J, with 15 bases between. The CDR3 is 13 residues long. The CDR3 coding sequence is TGTGCCAGCATCCTCACCGCGCTAGATGAGCAGTTCTTC. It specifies CASILTALDEQFF.

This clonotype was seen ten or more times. As DNA, the CDR3 is TGCAGAGCCCTAGGAACTAACGGCGAGCAGTACTTC. Its protein is CRALGTNGEQYF. V is TRBV20-1 and J is TRBJ2-7; no definite D call. Germline V gene lookup returns CDR1 DFQATT and CDR2 SNEGSKA (reference sequence). The CDR3 is 12 residues long.

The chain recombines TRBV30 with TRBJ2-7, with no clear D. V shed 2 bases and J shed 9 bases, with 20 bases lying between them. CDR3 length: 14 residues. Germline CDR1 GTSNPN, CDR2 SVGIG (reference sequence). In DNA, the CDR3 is TGTGCCTGGAGTAGTTGGAGCGTCACCTGCGGGCAGTACTTC. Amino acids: CAWSSWSVTCGQYF.

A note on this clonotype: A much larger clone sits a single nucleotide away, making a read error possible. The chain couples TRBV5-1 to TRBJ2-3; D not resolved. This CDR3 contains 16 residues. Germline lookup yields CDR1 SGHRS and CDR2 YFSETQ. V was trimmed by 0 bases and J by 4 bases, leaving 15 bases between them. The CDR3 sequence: CASSLAGRLGADTQYF. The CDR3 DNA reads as TGCGCCAGCAGCTTGGCGGGCAGGCTCGGCGCAGATACGCAGTATTTT.

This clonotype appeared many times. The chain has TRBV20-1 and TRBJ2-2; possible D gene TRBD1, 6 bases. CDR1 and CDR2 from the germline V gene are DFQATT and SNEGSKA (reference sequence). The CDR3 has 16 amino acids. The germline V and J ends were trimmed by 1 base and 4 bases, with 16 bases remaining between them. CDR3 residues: CSARGGLEFGTGELFF. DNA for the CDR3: TGCAGTGCTAGAGGGGGGCTGGAGTTCGGCACCGGGGAGCTGTTTTTT.

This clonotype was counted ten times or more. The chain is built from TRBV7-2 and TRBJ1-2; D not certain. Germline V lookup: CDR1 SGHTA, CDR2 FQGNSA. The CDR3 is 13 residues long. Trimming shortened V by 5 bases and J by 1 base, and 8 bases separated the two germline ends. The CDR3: CASSPQINYGYTF. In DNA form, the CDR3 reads TGTGCCAGCAGCCCTCAGATTAACTATGGCTACACCTTC.

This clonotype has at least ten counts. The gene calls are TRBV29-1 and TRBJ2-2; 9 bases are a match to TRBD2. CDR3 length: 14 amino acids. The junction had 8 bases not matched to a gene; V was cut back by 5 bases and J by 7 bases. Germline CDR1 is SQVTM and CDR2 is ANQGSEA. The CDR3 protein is CSVRTSASVGELFF. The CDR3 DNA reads TGCAGCGTTCGGACTAGCGCTTCTGTCGGGGAGCTGTTTTTT.

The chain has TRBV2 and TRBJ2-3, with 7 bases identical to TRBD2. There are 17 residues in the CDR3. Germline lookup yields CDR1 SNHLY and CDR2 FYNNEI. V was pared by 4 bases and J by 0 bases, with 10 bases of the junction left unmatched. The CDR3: CASSVRGLADSTDTQYF. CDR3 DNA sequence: TGTGCCAGCAGTGTACGCGGGCTAGCGGATAGCACAGATACGCAGTATTTT.

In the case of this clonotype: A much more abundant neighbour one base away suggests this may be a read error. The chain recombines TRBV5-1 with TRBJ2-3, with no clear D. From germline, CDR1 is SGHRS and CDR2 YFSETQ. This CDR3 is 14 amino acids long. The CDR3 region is CASSLEARTDAQYF. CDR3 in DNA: TGCGCCAGCAGCTTGGAGGCTAGAACAGATGCGCAGTATTTT. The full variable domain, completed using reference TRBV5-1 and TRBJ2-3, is KAGVTQTPRYLIKTRGQQVTLSCSPISGHRSVSWYQQTPGQGLQFLFEYFSETQRNKGNFPGRFSGRQFSNSRSEMNVSTLELGDSALYLCASSLEARTDAQYFGPGTRLTVL.

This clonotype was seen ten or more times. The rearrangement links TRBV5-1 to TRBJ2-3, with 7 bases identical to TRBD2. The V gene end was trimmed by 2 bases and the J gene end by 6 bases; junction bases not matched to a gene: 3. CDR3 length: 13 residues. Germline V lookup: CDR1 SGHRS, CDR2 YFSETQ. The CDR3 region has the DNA TGCGCCAGCAGCTTAGTTAGCGGGGATACGCAGTATTTT. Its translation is CASSLVSGDTQYF.

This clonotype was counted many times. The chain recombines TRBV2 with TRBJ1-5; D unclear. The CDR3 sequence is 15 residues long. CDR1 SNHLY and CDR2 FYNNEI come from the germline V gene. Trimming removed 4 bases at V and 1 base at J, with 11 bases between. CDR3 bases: TGTGCCAGCAGTGTTACGTTTGGGAGCAATCAGCCCCAGCATTTT. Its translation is CASSVTFGSNQPQHF.